One and the same sample provided the 25 T cell receptor beta chains below, sequenced in a study of blood T cells in healthy people across ages. A J-beta primer mix and a sample-barcoded 5' primer were used in a second PCR of about 7 to 12 cycles. TCRdb processed the 5' RACE reads anew with MiXCR; each CDR3 protein has one entry. The top ten clones hold over 10% of a sample with 650,000 to 1,000,000 distinct CDR3 sequences, roughly 40% of them seen once. Input material: blood. The receptors were sampled from a man between 18 and 35 years old in good health.

The sample holds a few counts of this clonotype. The chain joins TRBV12-3 or TRBV12-4 to TRBJ2-1; perhaps D is TRBD1 or TRBD2 (5 bases each). This CDR3 comprises 15 residues. V lost 2 bases and J 2 bases, leaving 10 bases between the germline ends. CDR3 sequence reads: CASSLWGSAYNEQFF. DNA of the CDR3: TGTGCCAGCAGTTTATGGGGGAGCGCCTACAATGAGCAGTTCTTC.

This clonotype was detected a few times. CDR3 nucleotide sequence: TGTGCCAGCAGTCGCGGCGGACAGGGACCCTCCTACGAGCAGTACTTC. Translation gives CASSRGGQGPSYEQYF. The V and J genes are TRBV6-5 and TRBJ2-7, with TRBD1 matching over 8 bases. Unmatched junction bases numbered 9, after V lost 5 bases and J lost 0 bases. Germline values: CDR1 MNHEY, CDR2 SVGAGI. The CDR3 loop spans 16 amino acids.

The genes are TRBV4-1 and TRBJ1-5; D uncertain. The germline V and J ends were trimmed by 1 base and 4 bases, with 14 bases remaining between them. Germline values: CDR1 MGHRA, CDR2 YSYEKL. CDR3 size: 16 residues. The CDR3 DNA reads TGCGCCAGCAGCCAAGGGGCGGTGTTACGGAATCAGCCCCAGCATTTT. It specifies CASSQGAVLRNQPQHF.

The chain has TRBV7-2 and TRBJ1-5; 7 bases match TRBD1. V was clipped by 1 base and J by 3 bases; unmatched bases: 9. The CDR3 contains 17 residues. Germline loops: CDR1 SGHTA, CDR2 FQGNSA. CDR3 DNA: TGTGCCAGCAGCTTAGTGGCAGGGGGTGCTTTCAATCAGCCCCAGCATTTT. Protein product: CASSLVAGGAFNQPQHF.

The rearrangement joins TRBV12-3 or TRBV12-4 to TRBJ2-7, with a tentative D call TRBD1 (6 bases). Trimming took 2 bases from V and 7 from J, leaving 15 bases between them. The CDR3 extends over 14 amino acids. CDR3 nucleotides: TGTGCCAGCAGTTTATGGGGGCAGCACAATGAGCAGTACTTC. Its translation: CASSLWGQHNEQYF.

This clonotype has a single count. The rearrangement links TRBV7-2 to TRBJ2-3, with D possibly being TRBD1 (6 bases). This CDR3 contains 17 residues. The V end lost 5 bases, the J end lost 5 bases, and 23 bases lay between the germline ends. Germline CDR1 SGHTA, CDR2 FQGNSA. This chain's CDR3 is CASSVFPRGALKDTQYF. The CDR3 bases are TGTGCCAGCAGCGTTTTCCCCAGGGGCGCTCTGAAAGATACGCAGTATTTT.

The V gene is TRBV20-1, the J gene TRBJ1-5; no clear D. This CDR3 has 12 residues. The germline gives CDR1 DFQATT, CDR2 SNEGSKA (reference sequence). Trimming removed 5 bases at V and 7 bases at J, with 12 bases between. CDR3 sequence (DNA): TGCAGTGCTGCCACGAAGGCCCAGCCCCAGCATTTT. Translated, it gives CSAATKAQPQHF.

This clonotype was observed once. A much larger clone differs from this one at a single base, so this may be a read error. The genes are TRBV12-3 or TRBV12-4 and TRBJ2-1, with TRBD2 as a possible D gene (6 bases). The CDR3 totals 13 residues. V was trimmed by 8 bases and J by 12 bases, leaving 20 bases between them. The CDR3 sequence is CASSQLAPGGQFF. DNA of the CDR3: TGTGCCAGCTCCCAACTAGCCCCCGGTGGGCAGTTCTTC.

This clonotype was seen only a few times. This rearrangement joins TRBV20-1 to TRBJ1-3; 8 bases fit TRBD1. The CDR3 is 15 residues long. After removal of 6 bases from V and 4 bases from J, the junction contained 11 bases not matched to a gene. Germline CDR1 reads DFQATT; CDR2 reads SNEGSKA (reference sequence). The CDR3, as DNA: TGCAGTGCCACAGGGGGAGGACTACCCGGAAACACCATATATTTT. Protein sequence: CSATGGGLPGNTIYF.

This clonotype was detected only a few times. The chain uses TRBV3-1 and TRBJ2-7; D unclear. This CDR3 has 12 residues. Deletions cut 4 bases from V and 10 bases from J, with 14 bases between. From germline, CDR1 is LGHDT and CDR2 YNNKEL (reference sequence). For the CDR3, the DNA is TGTGCCAGCAGCCTAAACACGGGTTCACAGTACTTC. Amino acids: CASSLNTGSQYF.

This clonotype was counted many times. V gene TRBV12-5 combines with J gene TRBJ2-7; TRBD2 aligns across 10 bases. J gave up 0 bases and V 9 bases, and 5 bases lay outside the gene matches. CDR1 and CDR2 from the germline V gene are LGHNT and FRNRAP. The CDR3 runs to 14 residues. DNA of the CDR3: TGTGCTAGCTCCGCTAGCGGGGGCTCCTACGAGCAGTACTTC. Translating it yields CASSASGGSYEQYF.

The rearrangement joins TRBV5-1 to TRBJ2-1; 10 bases are a match to TRBD2. CDR1 and CDR2 from the germline V gene are SGHRS and YFSETQ. There are 14 residues in the CDR3. After removal of 2 bases from V and 10 bases from J, the junction contained 6 bases not matched to a gene. Here the CDR3 DNA reads TGCGCCAGCAGCTTCTCCGGGACTAGCGTGGAGCAGTTCTTC. This translates into CASSFSGTSVEQFF.

V is TRBV6-6 and J is TRBJ2-1; the match to TRBD1 covers 8 bases. There are 14 residues in the CDR3. The V gene's germline CDR1 is MNHNY and CDR2 SVGAGI (reference sequence). Trimming took 6 bases from V and 4 from J; bases not matched to a gene: 5. The CDR3 sequence is CASSRTGLYNEQFF. As DNA, the CDR3 is TGTGCCAGCAGCCGGACAGGGCTATACAATGAGCAGTTCTTC.

In its sample, this clonotype was seen a few times. Here the CDR3 reads CASSLGQDPGGTQYF. The CDR3 coding sequence is TGCGCCAGCAGCTTGGGTCAGGACCCAGGAGGGACCCAGTACTTC. V is TRBV5-1 and J is TRBJ2-5, with D possibly matching TRBD2 (5 bases). Germline values: CDR1 SGHRS, CDR2 YFSETQ. The CDR3 contains 15 residues. V was pared by 0 bases and J by 7 bases, with 16 bases between. The full variable domain, its missing parts supplied by reference TRBV5-1 and TRBJ2-5, is KAGVTQTPRYLIKTRGQQVTLSCSPISGHRSVSWYQQTPGQGLQFLFEYFSETQRNKGNFPGRFSGRQFSNSRSEMNVSTLELGDSALYLCASSLGQDPGGTQYFGPGTRLLVL.

V usage is TRBV6-6 and J usage is TRBJ1-5; D is undetermined. The V gene lost 4 bases and the J gene lost 0 bases, with 13 bases spanning the gap. The CDR3 loop spans 16 amino acids. Germline V gene sequence: CDR1 MNHNY, CDR2 SVGAGI (reference sequence). For the CDR3, the DNA is TGTGCCAGCAGTTTGTCAGGTCTTGGTAGCAATCAGCCCCAGCATTTT. Translating it yields CASSLSGLGSNQPQHF.

Only a few counts were recorded for this clonotype. The V and J genes are TRBV12-3 or TRBV12-4 and TRBJ1-6; D unresolved. The CDR3 length is 15 residues. V was cut by 3 bases and J by 7 bases, with 13 bases left in between. The CDR3 bases are TGTGCCAGCAGTTTCTCCCGGGTACGGAATTCACCCCTCCACTTT. Translated: CASSFSRVRNSPLHF.

The chain recombines TRBV29-1 with TRBJ2-7; 9 nucleotides align to TRBD1. This CDR3 is 14 amino acids long. CDR1 SQVTM and CDR2 ANQGSEA come from the germline V gene. The V segment lost 7 bases and the J segment 0 bases; nucleotides outside the gene matches: 7. Written as DNA, the CDR3 is TGCAGCGCGGGGACAGGGTTTCCCTCCTACGAGCAGTACTTC. It yields the protein CSAGTGFPSYEQYF.

This clonotype was recorded a few times. The chain employs TRBV7-9 and TRBJ1-5; 7 bases match TRBD1. The V and J ends lost 7 bases and 4 bases, in that order; junction bases with no gene match: 7. The CDR3 runs to 14 residues. The germline CDR1 and CDR2 sequences are SEHNR and FQNEAQ (reference sequence). The chain's CDR3 is CASTGTEMNQPQHF. For the CDR3, the DNA is TGTGCCAGCACTGGGACAGAAATGAATCAGCCCCAGCATTTT.

This clonotype was found a few times. CDR3 sequence reads: CASSEGPMNTEAFF. CDR3 sequence (DNA): TGTGCCAGCAGTGAAGGACCAATGAACACTGAAGCTTTCTTT. The V gene is TRBV6-1, the J gene TRBJ1-1; D is ambiguous. There are 14 residues in the CDR3. Trimming cost V 1 base and J 0 bases, with 6 bases left between them. Germline CDR1 reads MNHNS; CDR2 reads SASEGT.

This clonotype was counted ten times or more. CDR3 bases: TGTGCCAGCAGTGGGGCAGGGAGCTATGGCTACACCTTC. Translating it yields CASSGAGSYGYTF. The rearrangement joins TRBV25-1 to TRBJ1-2; D perhaps matches TRBD1 (5 bases). V was clipped by 4 bases and J by 4 bases, with 10 bases between them. This CDR3 is built from 13 residues. Germline V gene sequence: CDR1 MGHDK, CDR2 SYGVNS.

J is TRBJ2-6 and V is TRBV4-2, with D unclear. V shed 4 bases and J shed 0 bases, with 10 bases lying between them. The germline V gene has CDR1 LGHNA and CDR2 YNFKEQ. The CDR3 has 16 amino acids. CDR3 nucleotides: TGTGCCAGCAGCCCAAAAAAGTCCTCTGGGGCCAACGTCCTGACTTTC. It codes for CASSPKKSSGANVLTF.

This sequence joins TRBV20-1 and TRBJ2-5; D gene uncertain. CDR3 length equals 13 residues. Germline CDR1 reads DFQATT; CDR2 reads SNEGSKA (reference sequence). Trimming shortened V by 0 bases and J by 1 base, and 6 bases separated the two germline ends. CDR3 nucleotide sequence: TGCAGTGCTAGAGAGGCTAGCCAAGAGACCCAGTACTTC. Protein: CSAREASQETQYF.

This clonotype occurred a few times. The CDR3 loop is CASSLAIGHVNEKLFF. Written as DNA, the CDR3 is TGCGCCAGCAGCTTGGCTATTGGCCACGTTAATGAAAAACTGTTTTTT. The chain links TRBV5-1 to TRBJ1-4, with D unclear. The CDR3 totals 16 residues. Looked up from germline, CDR1 is SGHRS and CDR2 is YFSETQ. V lost 0 bases and J lost 4, with 13 bases in between.

As regards this clonotype: One end of the junction does not line up with germline, which may come from a read error. The chain recombines TRBV5-1 with TRBJ1-1, with a possible D match to TRBD1 (5 bases). Germline V gene data show CDR1 as SGHRS and CDR2 as YFSETQ. The CDR3 has 14 residues. The CDR3 nucleotides read TGCGTCAGCAAGGGGATCCCTATGAACACTGAAGCTTTCTTT. Its translation: CVSKGIPMNTEAFF.

This clonotype has a handful of counts. J is TRBJ2-1 and V is TRBV9; tentative D call: TRBD2 (6 bases). V lost 0 bases and J 0 bases, leaving 10 bases between the germline ends. This CDR3 has 16 amino acids. Germline V gene lookup returns CDR1 SGDLS and CDR2 YYNGEE. The CDR3 sequence: CASSVGVSGSYNEQFF. In nucleotides, the CDR3 is TGTGCCAGCAGCGTAGGTGTTAGCGGCTCCTACAATGAGCAGTTCTTC.